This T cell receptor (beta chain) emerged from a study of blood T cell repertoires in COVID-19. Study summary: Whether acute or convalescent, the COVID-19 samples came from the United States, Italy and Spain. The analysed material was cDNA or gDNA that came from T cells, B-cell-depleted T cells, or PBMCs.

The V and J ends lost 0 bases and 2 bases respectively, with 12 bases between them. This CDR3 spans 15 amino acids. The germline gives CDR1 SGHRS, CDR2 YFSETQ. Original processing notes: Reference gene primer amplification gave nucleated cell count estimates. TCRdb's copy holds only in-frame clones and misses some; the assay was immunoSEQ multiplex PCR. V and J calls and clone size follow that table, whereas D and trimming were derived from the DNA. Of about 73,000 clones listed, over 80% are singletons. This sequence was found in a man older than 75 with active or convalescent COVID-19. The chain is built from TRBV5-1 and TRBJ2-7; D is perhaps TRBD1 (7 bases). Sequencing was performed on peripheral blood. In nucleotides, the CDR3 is TGCGCCAGCAGCTTGGACGGCAGGGGGGCCTACGAGCAGTACTTC. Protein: CASSLDGRGAYEQYF.